This T cell receptor (beta chain) was profiled in a study of T-cell memory formation after mild COVID-19. Study overall: TCR clusters mostly belonged to single donors. Study-wide findings and caveats: Certain responding clones were present in pre-infection memory, suggesting participation of cross-reactive memory. Day 15 to 85 contractors were CD4/CD8 balanced; later expanders leaned CD4+.

TCR alpha and TCR beta cDNA libraries carrying sample barcodes and UMIs were produced by 5'RACE using constant-segment primers. TCRdb used MiXCR to reprocess the 5' RACE reads, holding one entry per CDR3 protein. The sample shows about 140,000 distinct CDR3 sequences, 11% to 15% of them seen only once. Notes on this clonotype: Its specificity is unknown.

The CDR3 is 16 amino acids. J gave up 5 bases and V 5 bases, and 9 bases lay outside the gene matches. Germline V lookup: CDR1 SEHNR, CDR2 FQNEAQ (reference sequence). Sequences were obtained from PBMCs or a T cell subset sorted from them (not recorded which). The V and J genes are TRBV7-9 and TRBJ2-1, with 10 bases identical to TRBD2. This clonotype was sampled from an adult woman who had mild COVID-19 (a few samples of this study predate the infection). Cell type and time point are not known. In DNA, the CDR3 is TGTGCCAGCAGCCTATCTAGCGGGAGTCCCGACAATGAGCAGTTCTTC. This codes for CASSLSSGSPDNEQFF.